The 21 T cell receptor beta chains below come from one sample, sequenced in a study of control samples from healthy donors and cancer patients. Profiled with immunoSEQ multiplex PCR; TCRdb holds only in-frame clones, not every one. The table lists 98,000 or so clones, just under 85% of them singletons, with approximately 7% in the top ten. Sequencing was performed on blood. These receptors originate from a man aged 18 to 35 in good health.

CDR3 DNA: TGTGCCAGCTCCGGGACTAGGAGCTCCTACGAGCAGTACTTC. Translation gives CASSGTRSSYEQYF. This sequence joins TRBV4-2 and TRBJ2-7; 8 bases fit TRBD2. Germline CDR1 LGHNA, CDR2 YNFKEQ. This CDR3 region has 14 residues. V trimming: 8 bases; J trimming: 0 bases; junction bases outside the gene matches: 6.

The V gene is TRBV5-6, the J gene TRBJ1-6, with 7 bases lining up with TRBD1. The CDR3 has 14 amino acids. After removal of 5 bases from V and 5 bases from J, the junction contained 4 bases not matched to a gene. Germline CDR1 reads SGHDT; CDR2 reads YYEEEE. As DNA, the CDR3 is TGTGCCAGCAGGAGACAGGGAGATAATTCACCCCTCCACTTT. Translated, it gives CASRRQGDNSPLHF.

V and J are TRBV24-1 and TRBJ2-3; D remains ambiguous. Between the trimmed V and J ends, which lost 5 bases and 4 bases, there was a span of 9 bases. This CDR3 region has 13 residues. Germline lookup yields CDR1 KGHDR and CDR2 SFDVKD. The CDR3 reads CATSATAADTQYF. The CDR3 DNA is TGTGCCACCAGTGCAACCGCGGCAGATACGCAGTATTTT.

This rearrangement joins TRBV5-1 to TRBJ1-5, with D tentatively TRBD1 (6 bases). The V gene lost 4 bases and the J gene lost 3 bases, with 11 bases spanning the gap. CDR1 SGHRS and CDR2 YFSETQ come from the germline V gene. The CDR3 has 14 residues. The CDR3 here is CASSTGQNNQPQHF. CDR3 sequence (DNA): TGCGCCAGCAGCACCGGACAGAACAATCAGCCCCAGCATTTT. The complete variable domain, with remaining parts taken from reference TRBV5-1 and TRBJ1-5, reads KAGVTQTPRYLIKTRGQQVTLSCSPISGHRSVSWYQQTPGQGLQFLFEYFSETQRNKGNFPGRFSGRQFSNSRSEMNVSTLELGDSALYLCASSTGQNNQPQHFGDGTRLSIL.

For the CDR3, the DNA is TGTGCCAGCAGCTTGTGGGACAGGGGTTCCTACGAGCAGTACTTC. As protein: CASSLWDRGSYEQYF. The chain combines TRBV7-9 with TRBJ2-7; TRBD1 aligns across 10 bases. This CDR3 has 15 amino acids. CDR1 SEHNR and CDR2 FQNEAQ come from the germline V gene (reference sequence). The J segment lost 1 base and the V segment lost 3 bases, leaving 3 bases of the junction unmatched.

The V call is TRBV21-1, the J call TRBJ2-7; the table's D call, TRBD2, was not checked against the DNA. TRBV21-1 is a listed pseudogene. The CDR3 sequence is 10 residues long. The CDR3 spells CASGLRRGYV. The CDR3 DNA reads TGTGCCAGCGGTCTCCGCCGGGGGTACGTC.

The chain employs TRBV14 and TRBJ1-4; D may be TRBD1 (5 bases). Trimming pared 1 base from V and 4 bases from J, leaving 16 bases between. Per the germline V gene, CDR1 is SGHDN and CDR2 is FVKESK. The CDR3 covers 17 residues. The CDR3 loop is CASSQGGGARFNEKLFF. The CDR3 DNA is TGTGCCAGCAGCCAAGGTGGGGGAGCAAGGTTTAATGAAAAACTGTTTTTT.

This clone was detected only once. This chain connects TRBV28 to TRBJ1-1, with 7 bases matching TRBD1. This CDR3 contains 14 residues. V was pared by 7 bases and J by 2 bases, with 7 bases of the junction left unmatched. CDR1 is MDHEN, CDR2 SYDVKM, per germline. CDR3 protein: CASKGALANTEAFF. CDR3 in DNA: TGTGCCAGCAAGGGGGCGCTCGCAAACACTGAAGCTTTCTTT.

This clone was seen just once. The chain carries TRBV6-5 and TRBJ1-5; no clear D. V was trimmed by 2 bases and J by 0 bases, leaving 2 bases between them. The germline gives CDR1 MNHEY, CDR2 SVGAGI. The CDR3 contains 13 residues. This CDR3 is CASSYGSNQPQHF. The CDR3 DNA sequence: TGTGCCAGCAGTTACGGTAGCAATCAGCCCCAGCATTTT.

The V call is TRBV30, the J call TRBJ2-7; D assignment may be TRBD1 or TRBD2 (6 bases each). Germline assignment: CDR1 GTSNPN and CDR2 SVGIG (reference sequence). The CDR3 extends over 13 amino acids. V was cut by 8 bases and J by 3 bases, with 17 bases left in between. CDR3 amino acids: CARGGKRLYEQYF. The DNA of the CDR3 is TGTGCCCGAGGGGGGAAACGGCTCTACGAGCAGTACTTC.

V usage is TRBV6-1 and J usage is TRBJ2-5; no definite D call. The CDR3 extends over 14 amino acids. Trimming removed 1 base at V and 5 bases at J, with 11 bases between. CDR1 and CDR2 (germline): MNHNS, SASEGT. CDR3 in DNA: TGTGCCAGCAGTGAAGTAGTACGACGGGAGACCCAGTACTTC. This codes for CASSEVVRRETQYF.

Written as DNA, the CDR3 is TGTGCTAGTGGCCCTGGTCGGGAGGCGAGGGGCAATCAGCCCCAGCATTTT. Translated: CASGPGREARGNQPQHF. The rearrangement uses TRBV12-5 and TRBJ1-5; D call uncertain. The V gene's germline CDR1 is LGHNT and CDR2 FRNRAP. There are 17 residues in the CDR3. With 6 bases removed from V and 2 bases from J, the gap between germline ends came to 20 bases.

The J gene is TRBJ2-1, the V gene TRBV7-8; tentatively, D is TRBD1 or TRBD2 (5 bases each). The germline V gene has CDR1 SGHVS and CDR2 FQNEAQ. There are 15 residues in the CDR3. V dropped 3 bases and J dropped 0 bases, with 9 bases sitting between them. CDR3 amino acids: CASSFGASSYNEQFF. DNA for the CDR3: TGTGCCAGCAGCTTCGGGGCGAGCTCCTACAATGAGCAGTTCTTC.

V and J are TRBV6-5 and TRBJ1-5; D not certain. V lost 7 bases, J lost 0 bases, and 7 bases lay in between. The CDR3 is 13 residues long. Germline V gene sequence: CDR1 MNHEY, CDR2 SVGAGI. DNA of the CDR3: TGTGCCAGCACCTTGGGTAGCAATCAGCCCCAGCATTTT. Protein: CASTLGSNQPQHF.

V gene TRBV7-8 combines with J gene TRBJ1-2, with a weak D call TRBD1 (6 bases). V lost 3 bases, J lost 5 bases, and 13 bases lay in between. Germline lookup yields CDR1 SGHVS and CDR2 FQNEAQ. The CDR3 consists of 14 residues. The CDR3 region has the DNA TGTGCCAGCAGCTTCCCTGGGACACTTTATGGCTACACCTTC. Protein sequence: CASSFPGTLYGYTF.

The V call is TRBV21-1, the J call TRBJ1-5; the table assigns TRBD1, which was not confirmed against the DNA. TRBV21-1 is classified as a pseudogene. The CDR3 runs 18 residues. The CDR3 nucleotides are TGTGCCAGCAGCAAATGGGCGGACAGCCCCGCTTTACCTCAGCCCCAGCATTTT. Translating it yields CASSKWADSPALPQPQHF.

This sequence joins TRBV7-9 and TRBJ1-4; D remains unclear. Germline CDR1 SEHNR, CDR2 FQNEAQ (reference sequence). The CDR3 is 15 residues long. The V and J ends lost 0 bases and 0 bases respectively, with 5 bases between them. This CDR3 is CASSLAATTNEKLFF. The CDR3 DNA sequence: TGTGCCAGCAGCTTAGCGGCAACAACTAATGAAAAACTGTTTTTT.

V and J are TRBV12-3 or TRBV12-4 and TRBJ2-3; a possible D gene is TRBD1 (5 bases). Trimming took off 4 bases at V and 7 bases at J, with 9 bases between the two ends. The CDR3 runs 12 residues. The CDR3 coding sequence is TGTGCCAGCAGTTATTCAGGGAATACGCAGTATTTT. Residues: CASSYSGNTQYF.

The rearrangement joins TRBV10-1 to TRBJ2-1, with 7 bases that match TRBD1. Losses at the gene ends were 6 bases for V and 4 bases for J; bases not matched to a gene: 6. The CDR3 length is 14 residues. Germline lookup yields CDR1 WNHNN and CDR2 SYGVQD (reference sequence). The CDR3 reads CASRTGPTYNEQFF. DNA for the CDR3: TGCGCCAGCAGGACAGGGCCAACATACAATGAGCAGTTCTTC.

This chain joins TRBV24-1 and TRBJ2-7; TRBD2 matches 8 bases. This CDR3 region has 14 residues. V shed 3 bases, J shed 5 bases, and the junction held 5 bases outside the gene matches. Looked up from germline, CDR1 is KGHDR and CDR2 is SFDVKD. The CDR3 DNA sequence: TGTGCCACCAGTGATCCCTCGGGGGGGAACGAGCAGTACTTC. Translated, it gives CATSDPSGGNEQYF.

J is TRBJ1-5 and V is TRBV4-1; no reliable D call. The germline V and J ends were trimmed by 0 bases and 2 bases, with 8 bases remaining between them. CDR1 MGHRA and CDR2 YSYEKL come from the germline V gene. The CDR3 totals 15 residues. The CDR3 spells CASSQDSGGNQPQHF. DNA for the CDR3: TGCGCCAGCAGCCAAGATTCCGGGGGCAATCAGCCCCAGCATTTT.